This T cell receptor beta chain came from a study of beta chain features in type 1 diabetes (dated by TCRdb to 2016 to 2018). Looking at the study overall: No differences in mean age, gender distribution, total cell number or subset yield were found between patients and healthy donors. Naive and central memory subsets were obtained from all 30 or so donors, but regulatory and stem cell-like memory subsets were isolated from only 8 patients and 8 healthy donors. The study compared TCRB repertoires of sorted circulating CD4+ T cell subsets between recently diagnosed type 1 diabetes patients and matched healthy donors. Across all samples, some 100,000,000 sorted cells were examined, and cell number per subset correlated strongly with RNA yield.

Study-wide findings and limitations: In all four CD4+ subsets, TCRB CDR3 length was moderately but significantly shorter in type 1 diabetes patients. Sequencing cDNA rather than genomic DNA could over-represent highly expressing activated cells, although activation and CD3 levels did not differ between groups. Naive, central memory and regulatory TCRB repertoires appeared to be more similar among patients than among healthy donors. Because small numbers of individuals were included in the HLA sub-analyses, any influence of HLA type on TCRB rearrangement was left unresolved. Patients with type 1 diabetes made fewer insertions and deleted more nucleotides at VDJ recombination sites, implying thymic rearrangement abnormalities. Shorter templates might be favored by PCR, yet because patient and control samples were amplified and corrected together, any such skew would affect both groups equally.

About this clone itself: This receptor's antigen is unknown. No much larger clonotype is one base removed from it; base qualities were not supplied.

V is clipped by 0 bases and J by 5 bases, and the sequence between their germline boundaries is 14 bases long. CDR1 and CDR2, looked up from the germline V gene, are SGHRS and YFSETQ. The CDR3 runs 15 amino acids, cysteine and phenylalanine included. CDR3 DNA only is kept here, 45 bases in frame from base 1. A single peripheral blood draw of around 100 mL on average was collected from each donor into heparinised tubes. Using a panel that included CD45RO, CCR7, CD25, CD127, CD95 and CD27, naive, central memory, regulatory and stem cell-like memory CD4+ T cells were sorted on a BD FACSAria II. Purity was above 98% for every sorted population. Right away, PBMCs were isolated by Lymphoprep density gradient centrifugation and were stained directly, with no culture step. So that batch effects would be minimized, each experiment stained and sorted samples in pairs, pairing one healthy donor with one patient.

The High Capacity cDNA Reverse Transcription Kit was used to reverse transcribe all of the isolated RNA, meaning that expressed TCRB transcripts were what got sequenced. Deep immunoSEQ sequencing was applied to naive, central memory and regulatory T cell samples, giving an average of around 3.4 million total reads per sample. Sorted cells were lysed in RLT buffer and RNA was extracted with DNase-treated RNeasy Micro or Mini kits, depending on cell number. To prevent cross-contamination, each cell subset was processed individually, whereas patient and healthy donor samples were processed jointly. The immunoSEQ multiplex PCR was used to amplify TCRB sequences from cDNA, generating 87-bp fragments that spanned the CDR3 region. Sequencing of the amplicons was done on the Illumina HiSeq platform. In the original analysis: Synthetic template baselines were used to correct PCR bias computationally, reads within Hamming distance 2 were collapsed, and singletons that could not be merged were discarded. Reads were aligned to IMGT to assign V, D and J genes, CDR3 length, and insertions or deletions at six rearrangement sites. Within each subset, clonotype counts were normalized to sorted cell number, and only after that were true diversity and Gini coefficients computed with the tcR R package. Repertoire sharing was quantified using the overlap coefficient calculated on TCRB nucleotide sequences. TCRdb provides this immuneACCESS table in a form limited to in-frame rearrangements. Some clones are lacking; in checked studies, under half of them reflect an unresolved V gene, and why the rest are absent is not known. D and trimming were read from the DNA, whereas the V and J calls and clone size are those reported in that table. This sample holds tens of thousands of clones; almost 50% were observed only once. Roughly 0.7% of the sample rests with the top ten.

In this chain, TRBV5-1 is recombined with TRBJ1-2, with TRBD1 perhaps the D gene, on 6 matching bases. The sequencing input was central memory CD4+ T cells from blood. The clonotype was recovered from a man younger than 40 with type 1 diabetes. The CDR3 region: CASSLDPGVGYGYTF. The DNA is as follows: TGCGCCAGCAGCTTGGATCCAGGGGTGGGGTATGGCTACACCTTC.